This TCR beta chain derives from a study of spatial heterogeneity in lung cancer. Study as a whole: The cohort: 70 to 75 early-stage, untreated non-small cell lung cancer patients. Raw reads showed each unique TCR and UMI combination turning up more than ten times on average.

CDR3 length: 14 residues. V trimming: 7 bases; J trimming: 4 bases; junction bases outside the gene matches: 5. Germline-derived CDR1 and CDR2 are MNHNS and SASEGT. TCRdb re-derived calls from the 5' RACE reads in MiXCR, one entry per CDR3 protein. The sample consists of 51,000 or so distinct CDR3 sequences, roughly 8.1% of them appearing once. This clonotype was counted many times. Indicated time point: blood at routine non-recurrence follow-up after resection. Whole RNA was taken from tumor, nontumor lung or frozen PBMC; it was then sequenced unsorted. The clonotype originates from a female donor with early-stage non-small cell lung cancer. The sequencing used PBMCs, collected at follow-up. The J gene is TRBJ2-4, the V gene TRBV6-1; 9 nucleotides line up with TRBD2. This CDR3 reads CASIAGASKNIQYF. The DNA of the CDR3 is TGTGCCAGCATAGCGGGGGCCTCTAAAAACATTCAGTACTTC.